Listed below are T cell receptor beta chains from one sample, sequenced in a study of blood T cell repertoires in COVID-19. Sequenced by immunoSEQ multiplex PCR; TCRdb stores in-frame clones only, minus some. The data hold 70,000 to 80,000 clones, with 75% to 90% observed a single time. The specimen was peripheral blood. The receptors were gathered from a woman aged 80 or over with active or convalescent COVID-19. Both conserved end residues are part of each CDR3. Fields, in order: J gene, D gene, V gene, clone size, CDR3 DNA, CDR3 protein. D genes are given only for firm matches. Clone size is stated in some rows and not others, as once, few, many or a class when expanded.

TRBJ2-7,TRBD1,TRBV5-1,.,TGCGCCAGCAGCTTGGAAGGGGGCGCGTACGAGCAGTACTTC,CASSLEGGAYEQYF
TRBJ1-1,.,TRBV10-1,.,TGCGCCAGCAGTGAGTTTCAGGGGCGCACTGAAGCTTTCTTT,CASSEFQGRTEAFF
TRBJ2-1,TRBD2,TRBV29-1,.,TGCAGCGTTGAAGATCCCAGGGCTAGCGGGGGGGCCGGTGATGAGCAGTTCTTC,CSVEDPRASGGAGDEQFF
TRBJ2-1,.,TRBV5-5,.,TGTGCCAGCAGCTTGGTTTTGCTTCGGGACTGGGCGTCAGGGGAGCAGTTCTTC,CASSLVLLRDWASGEQFF
TRBJ1-3,.,TRBV6-6,.,TGTGCCAGCAGTTCCCAGGGTTCTGGAAACACCATATATTTT,CASSSQGSGNTIYF
TRBJ2-1,TRBD1,TRBV6-6,.,TGTGCCAGCAGAAGGACAGGGGTCAATGAGCAGTTCTTC,CASRRTGVNEQFF
TRBJ1-1,.,TRBV20-1,.,TGCAGTGCTGATGACAGCGCTGAAGCTTTCTTT,CSADDSAEAFF
TRBJ1-1,.,TRBV5-1,.,TGCGCCAGCAGCTTGGTTGTTTTTGGGGGAGGGGACACTGAAGCTTTCTTT,CASSLVVFGGGDTEAFF
TRBJ1-3,.,TRBV2,.,TGTGCCAGCCTTCTCCAGGGGATAGGAAACACCATATATTTT,CASLLQGIGNTIYF
TRBJ2-2,.,TRBV7-2,.,TGTGCCAGCAGCTTTGCAGAGAACACCGGGGAGCTGTTTTTT,CASSFAENTGELFF
TRBJ1-1,.,TRBV11-2,once,TGTGCCAGCAGCTTAATCGGGAATGAAGCTTTCTTT,CASSLIGNEAFF
TRBJ1-5,.,TRBV6-2/TRBV6-3,few,TGTGCCAGCAGTTACTGGGACAACCGGGTATCGCCCCAGCATTTT,CASSYWDNRVSPQHF
TRBJ2-5,TRBD2,TRBV3-1/TRBV3-2,once,TGTGCCAGCGGCGGGGGGGCCGTCGCAGAGACCCAGTACTTC,CASGGGAVAETQYF
TRBJ1-5,.,TRBV5-8,.,TGTGCCAGCAGCTTGGGATTACCAGGGTCTTGGTCCCAGCATTTT,CASSLGLPGSWSQHF
TRBJ1-1,.,TRBV12-3/TRBV12-4,.,TGTGCCAGCAGTTTCTTCGCTGAAGCTTTCTTT,CASSFFAEAFF
TRBJ2-1,TRBD2,TRBV3-1/TRBV3-2,.,TGTGCCAGCAGCCAAGATCGGCTAGCGGGACAGTTCTTC,CASSQDRLAGQFF
TRBJ2-3,TRBD2,TRBV7-3,.,TGTGCCAGCAGTTTTACGGGGGGGCTAGATACGCAGTATTTT,CASSFTGGLDTQYF
TRBJ2-1,TRBD2,TRBV7-2,.,TGTGCCAGCAGCCCTACCGGGACTAGCGGGGGCACCAACAATGAGCAGTTCTTC,CASSPTGTSGGTNNEQFF
TRBJ1-5,TRBD1,TRBV4-1,once,TGCGCCAGCAGCCAATTTTTTACAGGGGGCTGGCAGCCCCAGCATTTT,CASSQFFTGGWQPQHF
TRBJ2-1,TRBD2,TRBV4-3,.,TGCGCCAGCAGCAAAACTAGCGGGGGGGCTTTTGAGCAGTTCTTC,CASSKTSGGAFEQFF
TRBJ2-4,.,TRBV9,.,TGTGCCAGCTCCACGACGGAGAACATTCAGTACTTC,CASSTTENIQYF
TRBJ1-2,.,TRBV6-6,.,TGTGCCAGCAGCAAGGCAGGAACCTATGGCTACACCTTC,CASSKAGTYGYTF
TRBJ2-1,TRBD1,TRBV10-1,.,TGCGCCAGCAGGGGGGACAACCGGGACAGGGAATTCTTC,CASRGDNRDREFF
TRBJ2-7,TRBD2,TRBV7-9,.,TGTGCCAGCAGCTTAGCAGGGACTAACTACGAGCAGTACTTC,CASSLAGTNYEQYF
TRBJ1-1,TRBD1,TRBV6-6,.,TGTGCCAGCAGCCGCGGAACAGGGGCCGGGGTTGAAGCTTTCTTT,CASSRGTGAGVEAFF
TRBJ1-1,.,TRBV6-5,.,TGTGCCAGCAGTTACGGGTCGGGTAACACTGAAGCTTTCTTT,CASSYGSGNTEAFF
TRBJ1-3,.,TRBV9,many,TGTGCCAGCAGCTTCGGTGACTCTGGAAACACCATATATTTT,CASSFGDSGNTIYF
TRBJ2-2,TRBD2,TRBV24-1,.,TGTGCCACCGCGGACTCGCGGGGGGGCCCGGCCGGGGAGCTGTTTTTT,CATADSRGGPAGELFF
TRBJ2-7,.,TRBV7-8,.,TGTGCCAGCAGTTTAGGCCTAACTCGGGGGTACGAGCAGTACTTC,CASSLGLTRGYEQYF
TRBJ1-6,.,TRBV5-4,.,TGTGCCAGCAGCTTGGTGCGGGGGGGTTCACCCCTCCACTTT,CASSLVRGGSPLHF
TRBJ1-5,.,TRBV10-1,.,TGCGCCAGCAGCGAATCTCGAGGGGGTAGCAATCAGCCCCAGCATTTT,CASSESRGGSNQPQHF
TRBJ2-1,TRBD1,TRBV30,.,TGTGCCTGGAGTGTACGCAGGGGGACCTGGGATGAGCAGTTCTTC,CAWSVRRGTWDEQFF
TRBJ2-2,TRBD2,TRBV9,.,TGTGCCAGCAGCGCCGGACCGACTAGCGGGGACACCGGGGAGCTGTTTTTT,CASSAGPTSGDTGELFF
TRBJ2-7,.,TRBV25-1,once,TGTGCCAGCGGGGGGGGCCTCTACGAGCAGTACTTC,CASGGGLYEQYF
TRBJ1-1,.,TRBV7-2,.,TGTGCCAGCAGCCCCCTCGGAGGGGACACTGAAGCTTTCTTT,CASSPLGGDTEAFF
TRBJ2-7,.,TRBV29-1,few,TGCAGCGTTTTTACAGGTAGCTCCTACGAGCAGTACTTC,CSVFTGSSYEQYF
TRBJ1-5,.,TRBV6-5,.,TGTGCCAGCAGACAGTATAGCAATCAGCCCCAGCATTTT,CASRQYSNQPQHF
TRBJ2-2,.,TRBV7-2,.,TGTGCCAGCAGCTTAGCTATCGGGGAGCTGTTTTTT,CASSLAIGELFF
TRBJ1-5,.,TRBV18,.,TGTGCCAGCTCGACACAGGGCTACAATCAGCCCCAGCATTTT,CASSTQGYNQPQHF
TRBJ1-1,.,TRBV2,.,TGTGCCAGCAGTCAGAACACTGAAGCTTTCTTT,CASSQNTEAFF
TRBJ2-7,TRBD2,TRBV11-2,.,TGTGCCAGCAGCTTTCGGCGGGGGGGCAACGAGCAGTACTTC,CASSFRRGGNEQYF
TRBJ2-7,TRBD2,TRBV7-2,.,TGTGCCAGCAGCTTAGCGCTGAGCGGGGGGATTTACGAGCAGTACTTC,CASSLALSGGIYEQYF
TRBJ2-1,TRBD2,TRBV9,.,TGTGCCAGCAGCTCCCGGGACTACGGCAACGGGCAGTTCTTC,CASSSRDYGNGQFF
TRBJ1-2,TRBD1,TRBV5-6,.,TGTGCCAGCAGCACAACGCAGGGGGATGGCTACACCTTC,CASSTTQGDGYTF
TRBJ2-7,TRBD1,TRBV24-1,once,TGTGCCACCAGTGAGACCGGACAGGGGACGACCTACGAGCAGTACTTC,CATSETGQGTTYEQYF
TRBJ2-7,.,TRBV7-6,.,TGTGCCAGCAGCTTAGCGCAGGGAATAGTCTACGAGCAGTACTTC,CASSLAQGIVYEQYF
TRBJ2-1,.,TRBV5-1,.,TGCGCCAGCAGCTGGGGGCCGAGCTCCTACAATGAGCAGTTCTTC,CASSWGPSSYNEQFF
TRBJ1-6,.,TRBV5-1,once,TGCGCCAGCAGCTTGGATCTGAATTCACCCCTCCACTTT,CASSLDLNSPLHF
TRBJ1-2,TRBD1,TRBV20-1,.,TGCAGTGCTAGTCCTCCGGGACAGGGTACACGGGGCTACACCTTC,CSASPPGQGTRGYTF
TRBJ1-5,.,TRBV30,.,TGTGCCTGGAGTGCATGGGACAAAAATAGCAATCAGCCCCAGCATTTT,CAWSAWDKNSNQPQHF
TRBJ1-2,TRBD1,TRBV5-5,.,TGTGCCAGCAGCTTAGAGGACAGGGACTATGGCTACACCTTC,CASSLEDRDYGYTF
TRBJ1-1,.,TRBV11-3,.,TGTGCCAGCAGCGCGAGACAGACTGAAGCTTTCTTT,CASSARQTEAFF
TRBJ2-3,TRBD2,TRBV11-2,.,TGTGCCAGCAGCCCCGGACTAGCGGGGGGCACGCAGTATTTT,CASSPGLAGGTQYF
TRBJ2-5,.,TRBV4-3,.,TGCGCCAGCAGTCCGATAGGGACTCCAGAGACCCAGTACTTC,CASSPIGTPETQYF
TRBJ2-7,TRBD2,TRBV7-3,few,TGTGCCAGCAGCTTACAAGTCTCTGGACTAGGTTCCGAGCAGTACTTC,CASSLQVSGLGSEQYF